The clone carrying this T cell receptor beta chain occurred many times. Its target is unknown. Each CDR3 protein gets one entry after TCRdb re-called the PCR reads with MiXCR. The table includes tens of thousands of distinct CDR3 sequences, around 18% detected once. Sorting captured naive CD8 T cells as CD8+CD4-CCR7+CD45RA+. There are 14 residues in the CDR3. CDR1 is MNHEY and CDR2 is SVGEGT in the germline V gene. Trimming took 2 bases from V and 3 from J; bases not matched to a gene: 0. The data are from a study of molecular identifiers for immune sequencing clone quantification. Whole-study findings and limits: Barcode-sharing identical TCR molecules could underestimate highly expanded clone sizes. For effector cells, clones above 20 RNA copies held over 98% of molecules; for naive cells, under 1%.

Specimen: naive CD8+ T cells from blood, with Jurkat cell RNA spiked in. The sample's subset: FACS-sorted CD8+CD4-CCR7+CD45RA+ naive T cells. The chain recombines TRBV6-2 or TRBV6-3 with TRBJ2-7, with TRBD2 matching over 11 bases. The sequence came from a human donor in good health. Some libraries in this study had Jurkat cell RNA spiked in. CDR3: CASSYLAGGYEQYF. CDR3 in DNA: TGTGCCAGCAGTTACCTAGCGGGAGGCTACGAGCAGTACTTC.